This entry concerns a single TCR beta chain. The CDR3 consists of 13 residues. Germline V gene sequence: CDR1 ENHRY, CDR2 SYGVKD. Trimming removed 6 bases at V and 4 bases at J, with 12 bases between. Some clones are missing from TCRdb's copy, which holds only in-frame ones; the method was immunoSEQ multiplex PCR. Here the sample spans tens of thousands of clones, under 99% being singletons. The sample originates from a study of technical replicates of blood from a handful of donors. Sequenced material: T cells isolated from PBMCs. The TCR was taken from a human donor in good health. The chain carries TRBV10-3 and TRBJ1-1; possibly TRBD1 for D (5 bases). The CDR3 coding sequence is TGTGCCATCAGGAGGGACGGGAGCACTGAAGCTTTCTTT. Its translation: CAIRRDGSTEAFF.